A single T cell receptor beta chain is shown here with its context. This CDR3 has 16 residues. V was shortened by 5 bases and J by 0 bases, with 14 bases between the two germline ends. Germline CDR1 and CDR2: SGHVS and FQNEAQ. The data originate from a study of blood T cell repertoires in COVID-19. Across the whole study: From the United States, Italy and Spain came samples of acute and convalescent COVID-19. From T cells, B-cell-depleted T cells, or PBMCs came the material, which was cDNA or gDNA.

Authors' analysis steps: Cell counts per sample came from amplifying reference gene primers. The assay was immunoSEQ multiplex PCR, and TCRdb's table has in-frame clones only and misses some. V and J calls plus clone size are reproduced from that table; the DNA served to infer D and trimming. The sample shows some 57,000 clones, about 91% of them seen only once. This receptor was obtained from a man aged 45-60 years with active COVID-19. The sample comprised peripheral blood. V gene TRBV7-8 combines with J gene TRBJ2-1; a possible D gene is TRBD2 (6 bases). CDR3 region: CASSAGTGSSYNEQFF. DNA of the CDR3: TGTGCCAGCAGCGCGGGGACGGGGAGCTCCTACAATGAGCAGTTCTTC.